A selection of T cell receptor beta chains follows, all from one sample in a study of identical twins. One entry per CDR3 protein, called by TCRdb with MiXCR from the 5' RACE reads. The sample has 650,000 to 750,000 distinct CDR3 sequences, 21% seen once. These data also formed part of another study, on T cells expressing NK-cell markers.

Input material: PBMCs. These receptors all come from a woman aged 18-29 years in good health. CDR3s leave out the opening cysteine and the closing phenylalanine or tryptophan. Each record gives: J gene, V gene, CDR3 protein.

TRBJ2-3 TRBV20-1 SARVGRSSDHATTDTQY
TRBJ2-1 TRBV12-3/TRBV12-4 ASSFGLAGLNEQF
TRBJ2-7 TRBV9 ASSTSGSGYEQY
TRBJ2-1 TRBV6-1 ASSEGGYDSYNEQF
TRBJ2-7 TRBV7-6 ASSSHSRQY
TRBJ2-7 TRBV12-3/TRBV12-4 ASRPGTDQPREY
TRBJ1-5 TRBV6-5 ASSYRRGNQPQH
TRBJ2-3 TRBV6-1 ASTLGTSGVDTQY
TRBJ1-2 TRBV6-1 ASSESTPNYGYT
TRBJ1-2 TRBV20-1 SALELREYGYT
TRBJ2-5 TRBV20-1 SALAGGGQETQY
TRBJ2-3 TRBV20-1 SADWAATQY
TRBJ1-2 TRBV12-3/TRBV12-4 ASSLNRGPNYGYT
TRBJ2-5 TRBV20-1 SARVLQETQY
TRBJ2-7 TRBV5-1 ASSLEANRPSYEQY
TRBJ2-7 TRBV7-6 ASMGGPGGSYEQY
TRBJ2-2 TRBV12-3/TRBV12-4 ASAGGGAGELF
TRBJ2-7 TRBV5-6 ASSLGDRSYEQY